Following are 17 T cell receptor beta chains from one sample sequenced in a study of metastatic and nonmetastatic thyroid tumors. TCRdb re-clonotyped the PCR reads via MiXCR. The repertoire holds approximately 58,000 clones, approximately 22% seen once, with about 4% in the top ten. Treatment of any kind had been given to no patient before thyroid surgery. The sample was blood. Receptor source: a female donor with papillary thyroid cancer or a benign thyroid nodule (not recorded which). Some clones in this sample may be carry-over from other donors' samples.

On this clone itself: At one boundary the junction diverges from the germline segment, which might be a read error. The rearrangement links TRBV4-1 to TRBJ2-7, with D unclear. The CDR3 sequence is 14 residues long. Per the germline V gene, CDR1 is MGHRA and CDR2 is YSYEKL. Here the CDR3 reads CASTSTSRTYEQYF. CDR3 in DNA: TGTGCCAGCACCTCAACCAGCCGCACCTACGAGCAGTACTTC.

As concerns this clone: With a much larger clone just one base away, this may be a read error. The chain has TRBV28 and TRBJ2-5, with 9 bases lining up with TRBD1. CDR1 MDHEN and CDR2 SYDVKM come from the germline V gene. The CDR3 spans 15 residues. Unmatched junction bases numbered 9, after V lost 5 bases and J lost 5 bases. The CDR3, as DNA: TGTGCCAGCAGTCCCCCCGGGACAGGGAGGGAGACCCAGTACTTC. This codes for CASSPPGTGRETQYF. Variable domain in full (rest from reference TRBV28 and TRBJ2-5): DVKVTQSSRYLVKRTGEKVFLECVQDMDHENMFWYRQDPGLGLRLIYFSYDVKMKEKGDIPEGYSVSREKKERFSLILESASTNQTSMYLCASSPPGTGRETQYFGPGTRLLVL.

Ten or more counts support this clone. The CDR3 loop reads CASSPTPTDTQYF. The CDR3 nucleotides read TGTGCCAGCAGCCCTACCCCCACAGATACGCAGTATTTT. The chain has TRBV7-6 and TRBJ2-3; D call uncertain. V was shortened by 5 bases and J by 2 bases, with 8 bases between the two germline ends. Germline CDR1 SGHVS, CDR2 FNYEAQ. The CDR3 has 13 residues.

In this sample, this clone turned up many times. The gene calls are TRBV30 and TRBJ2-5, with D possibly TRBD2 on 5 matching bases. V lost 0 bases and J lost 0, with 8 bases in between. The V gene's germline CDR1 is GTSNPN and CDR2 SVGIG (reference sequence). This CDR3 comprises 14 residues. The CDR3 spells CAWSVLGHQETQYF. CDR3 DNA sequence: TGTGCCTGGAGTGTACTAGGCCACCAAGAGACCCAGTACTTC.

In its sample, this clone is medium-sized. The chain carries TRBV12-3 or TRBV12-4 and TRBJ2-3; D gene unclear. The CDR3 is made up of 14 amino acids. The V and J ends lost 4 bases and 0 bases respectively, with 8 bases between them. CDR3: CASSSWISTDTQYF. The CDR3 DNA reads as TGTGCCAGCAGTTCATGGATTAGCACAGATACGCAGTATTTT.

This clone has at least ten counts. The V and J genes are TRBV20-1 and TRBJ2-1, with D possibly matching TRBD1 (6 bases). The V end lost 6 bases, the J end lost 4 bases, and 16 bases lay between the germline ends. The germline V gene encodes CDR1 DFQATT and CDR2 SNEGSKA (reference sequence). There are 14 residues in the CDR3. CDR3 coding DNA: TGCAGTGCGCAGGGACAACTAGTATACAATGAGCAGTTCTTC. This sequence encodes CSAQGQLVYNEQFF.

This clone was recorded at least ten times. The genes are TRBV19 and TRBJ1-1; D gene ambiguous. The germline gives CDR1 LNHDA, CDR2 SQIVND (reference sequence). This CDR3 region has 14 residues. V was trimmed by 5 bases and J by 0 bases, leaving 10 bases between them. The CDR3 spells CASSYKALNTEAFF. CDR3 in DNA: TGTGCCAGTAGTTACAAGGCTTTGAACACTGAAGCTTTCTTT.

This clone was recorded at least ten times. The V call is TRBV11-1, the J call TRBJ1-2, with D tentatively TRBD1 (5 bases). Germline CDR1 SGHAT, CDR2 FQDESV (reference sequence). Between the trimmed V and J ends, which lost 0 bases and 6 bases, there was a span of 20 bases. The CDR3 covers 17 residues. The chain's CDR3 is CASSLAVGPGGRDGYTF. CDR3 nucleotide sequence: TGTGCCAGCAGCTTAGCCGTGGGACCTGGGGGTCGGGATGGCTACACCTTC.

This clone was detected ten times or more. This chain connects TRBV20-1 to TRBJ2-7; D may match TRBD1 or TRBD2 (5 bases each). CDR3 size: 13 residues. Germline V gene sequence: CDR1 DFQATT, CDR2 SNEGSKA (reference sequence). Trimming stripped 0 bases from V and 5 bases from J, with 11 bases between. The CDR3 DNA reads as TGCAGTGCTAGAGATCGGGGACGCCACGAGCAGTACTTC. Encoded protein: CSARDRGRHEQYF.

This clone was counted ten times or more. V and J are TRBV20-1 and TRBJ2-3, with 11 bases fitting TRBD2. In germline, CDR1 is DFQATT, CDR2 SNEGSKA (reference sequence). The CDR3 is 13 residues long. The V gene end was trimmed by 4 bases and the J gene end by 4 bases; junction bases not matched to a gene: 1. The CDR3 reads CSAIAGGADTQYF. CDR3 in DNA: TGCAGTGCTATAGCGGGGGGGGCAGATACGCAGTATTTT.

This clone was counted many times. The chain couples TRBV7-9 to TRBJ1-4, with unresolved D. V was shortened by 1 base and J by 0 bases, with 3 bases between the two germline ends. Germline lookup yields CDR1 SEHNR and CDR2 FQNEAQ (reference sequence). The CDR3 extends over 14 amino acids. The DNA of the CDR3 is TGTGCCAGCAGCTTAGGCACAACTAATGAAAAACTGTTTTTT. Its translation: CASSLGTTNEKLFF.

This clone was detected ten times or more. This chain joins TRBV2 and TRBJ1-1; D possibly corresponds to TRBD1 (5 bases). The CDR3 has 13 residues. Germline CDR1 is SNHLY and CDR2 is FYNNEI. The V and J ends lost 3 bases and 7 bases respectively, with 12 bases between them. The CDR3 DNA reads as TGTGCCAGCAGTGATAAGACAGACCTTGAAGCTTTCTTT. As protein: CASSDKTDLEAFF. The full variable domain, with the rest looked up from reference TRBV2 and TRBJ1-1, is EPEVTQTPSHQVTQMGQEVILRCVPISNHLYFYWYRQILGQKVEFLVSFYNNEISEKSEIFDDQFSVERPDGSNFTLKIRSTKLEDSAMYFCASSDKTDLEAFFGQGTRLTVV.

This clone was recorded at least ten times. The rearrangement links TRBV14 to TRBJ2-3; 11 nucleotides align to TRBD2. CDR1 and CDR2 from the germline V gene are SGHDN and FVKESK. The V gene end was trimmed by 2 bases and the J gene end by 4 bases; junction bases not matched to a gene: 11. The CDR3 is 18 amino acids. In DNA form, the CDR3 reads TGTGCCAGCAGCCAACCGTGGGGGACTAGCGGAACCTCAGATACGCAGTATTTT. This sequence encodes CASSQPWGTSGTSDTQYF.

The table lists this clone with many counts. The V and J genes are TRBV6-1 and TRBJ1-2; D gene ambiguous. The length of the CDR3 is 10 residues. CDR1 and CDR2 from the germline V gene are MNHNS and SASEGT. Trimming removed 10 bases from V and 8 bases from J, with 11 bases in between. The CDR3 nucleotides read TGTGCCACCCCAAGAGGCGGCTACACCTTC. Amino acids: CATPRGGYTF.

This clone was seen many times. This chain connects TRBV28 to TRBJ2-7, with a tentative D call TRBD2 (6 bases). CDR3 length: 15 residues. In germline, CDR1 is MDHEN, CDR2 SYDVKM. Trimming took off 6 bases at V and 0 bases at J, with 15 bases between the two ends. The chain's CDR3 is CASSQTGTVSYEQYF. The CDR3 bases are TGTGCCAGCAGCCAAACCGGGACTGTCTCCTACGAGCAGTACTTC. Full variable domain (rest looked up from reference TRBV28 and TRBJ2-7): DVKVTQSSRYLVKRTGEKVFLECVQDMDHENMFWYRQDPGLGLRLIYFSYDVKMKEKGDIPEGYSVSREKKERFSLILESASTNQTSMYLCASSQTGTVSYEQYFGPGTRLTVT.

This clone was picked up many times. The V gene is TRBV28, the J gene TRBJ2-1; D unresolved. The germline V gene has CDR1 MDHEN and CDR2 SYDVKM. V was trimmed by 5 bases and J by 5 bases, leaving 10 bases between them. The CDR3 is made up of 13 amino acids. This CDR3 reads CASSTRLHNEQFF. In DNA form, the CDR3 reads TGTGCCAGCAGTACCAGGCTGCACAATGAGCAGTTCTTC.

Ten or more counts support this clone. The rearrangement links TRBV10-3 to TRBJ1-5; 9 bases agree with TRBD1. The junction had 13 bases not matched to a gene; V was cut back by 5 bases and J by 2 bases. CDR1 is ENHRY and CDR2 is SYGVKD in the germline V gene. CDR3 size: 18 residues. CDR3 sequence: CAISRGQGYSLGNQPQHF. DNA for the CDR3: TGTGCCATCAGTCGGGGACAGGGATATAGTTTGGGCAATCAGCCCCAGCATTTT.